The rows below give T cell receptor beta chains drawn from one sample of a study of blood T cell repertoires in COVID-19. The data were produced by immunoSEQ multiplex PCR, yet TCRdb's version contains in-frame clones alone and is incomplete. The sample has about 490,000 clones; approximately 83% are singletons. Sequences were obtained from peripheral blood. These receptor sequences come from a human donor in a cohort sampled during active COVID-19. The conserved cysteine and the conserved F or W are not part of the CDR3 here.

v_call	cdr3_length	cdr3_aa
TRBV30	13	AWSFGQGSYNEQF
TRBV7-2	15	ASSLASYGQGSTEAF
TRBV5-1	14	ASSLGGGSAGETQY
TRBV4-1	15	ASSRILAEGTNYEQY
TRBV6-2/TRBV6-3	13	ASSSRTGKNTEAF
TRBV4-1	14	ASSQDLEGGHYGYT
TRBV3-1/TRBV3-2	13	ASSQGQGSPYEQY
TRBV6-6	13	ASRDTGHPTDTQY
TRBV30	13	AWSVNRGRIDEQF
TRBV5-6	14	ASSLFGGSSYNEQF
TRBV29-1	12	SVGSLSSTGELF
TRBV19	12	ASNRVGDKNIQY
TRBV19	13	ASSASGGFNYGYT
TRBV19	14	ASSPQGRTAYNEQF
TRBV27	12	ASSVALSADTQY
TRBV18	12	ASSPDQGRETQY
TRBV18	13	ASSPIDSWATEAF
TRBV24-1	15	ATSDQGGQGPPGTQY
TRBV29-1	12	SVVLASSTDTQY
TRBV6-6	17	ASSPPMFRDRWSNTEAF
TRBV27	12	ASSFAGNSYEQY
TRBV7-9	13	ASSLGQAGFYEQY
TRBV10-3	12	AIRRATPTDTQY
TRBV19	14	ASSSTTGAGNQPQH
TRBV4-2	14	ASSQDRGREGDIQY
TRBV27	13	ASSLSWDRTYEQY
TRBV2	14	ASSEALRLAKNIQY
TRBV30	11	ARGLAGFDEQF
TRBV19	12	ASLGEGRNTEAF
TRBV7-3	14	ASSFQGQGASDTQY
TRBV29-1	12	SVRDSMGNQPQH
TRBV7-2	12	ASRPGGSNQPQH
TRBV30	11	AWRAMGTEKLF
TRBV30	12	AWRQQGVGTEAF
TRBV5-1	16	ASSLAWTSGREGNEQF
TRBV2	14	ASSSATGQLAYEQY
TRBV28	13	ASSFQGSTKETQY
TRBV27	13	ASSLASGVNSPLH
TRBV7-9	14	ASSPPPSTGGHEQY
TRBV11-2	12	ASSLEGVGQGYT
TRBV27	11	ASSSYRGFEAF
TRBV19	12	ASRDRVLDYGYT
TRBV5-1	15	ASSFGLGGRAGNEQF
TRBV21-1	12	ASSPDSANYGYT
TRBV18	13	ASSTASGNTDTQY